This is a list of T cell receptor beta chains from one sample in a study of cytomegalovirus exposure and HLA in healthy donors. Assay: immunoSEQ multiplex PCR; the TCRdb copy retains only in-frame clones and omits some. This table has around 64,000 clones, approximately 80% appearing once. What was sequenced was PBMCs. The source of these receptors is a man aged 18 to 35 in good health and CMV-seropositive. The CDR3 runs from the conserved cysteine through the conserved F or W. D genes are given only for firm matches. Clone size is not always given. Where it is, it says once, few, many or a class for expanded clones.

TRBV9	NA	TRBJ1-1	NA	CASSGGGTEAFF	TGTGCCAGCAGCGGGGGGGGGACTGAAGCTTTCTTT
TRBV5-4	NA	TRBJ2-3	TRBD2	CASSSPGTINTDTQYF	TGTGCCAGCAGCAGCCCGGGGACTATCAACACAGATACGCAGTATTTT
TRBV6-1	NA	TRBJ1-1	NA	CASSVHPRGKTEAFF	TGTGCCAGCAGTGTTCACCCCAGGGGAAAAACTGAAGCTTTCTTT
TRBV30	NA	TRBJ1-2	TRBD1	CAWSAGGLNYGYTF	TGTGCCTGGAGTGCAGGGGGCCTTAACTATGGCTACACCTTC
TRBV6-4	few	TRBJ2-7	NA	CASSEGGADYEQYF	TGTGCCAGCAGTGAGGGGGGGGCGGACTACGAGCAGTACTTC
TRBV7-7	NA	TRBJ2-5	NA	CASSQIQETQYF	TGTGCCAGCAGCCAAATCCAAGAGACCCAGTACTTC
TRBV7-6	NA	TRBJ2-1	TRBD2	CASSYTGLAAHNEQFF	TGTGCCAGCAGCTACACGGGACTAGCGGCTCACAATGAGCAGTTCTTC
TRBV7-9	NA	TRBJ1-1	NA	CASRVEREYTEAFF	TGTGCCAGCAGGGTAGAGAGGGAGTACACTGAAGCTTTCTTT
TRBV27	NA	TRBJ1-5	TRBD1	CASSLSTGPGQPQHF	TGTGCCAGCAGTTTATCGACAGGGCCTGGACAGCCCCAGCATTTT
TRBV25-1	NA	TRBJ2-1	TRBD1	CASSVQGAPYNEQFF	TGTGCCAGCAGTGTCCAGGGGGCTCCGTACAATGAGCAGTTCTTC
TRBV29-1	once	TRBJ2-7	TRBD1	CSARRPGQGYYEQYF	TGCAGCGCCAGGAGACCGGGACAGGGGTACTACGAGCAGTACTTC
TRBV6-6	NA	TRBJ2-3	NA	CASSGEDRYTDTQYF	TGTGCCAGCAGTGGTGAGGACAGATACACAGATACGCAGTATTTT
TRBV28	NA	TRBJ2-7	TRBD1	CASSSTGDVTYEQYF	TGTGCCAGCAGTTCCACAGGGGACGTAACCTACGAGCAGTACTTC
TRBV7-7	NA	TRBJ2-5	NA	CASSPERGNQETQYF	TGTGCTAGCAGCCCAGAACGGGGGAACCAAGAGACCCAGTACTTC
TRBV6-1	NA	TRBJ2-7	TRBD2	CATIPGTSLVEQYF	TGTGCCACAATTCCCGGGACTAGCTTGGTCGAGCAGTACTTC
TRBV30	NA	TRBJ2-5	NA	CAWNEVQETQYF	TGTGCCTGGAACGAGGTCCAAGAGACCCAGTACTTC
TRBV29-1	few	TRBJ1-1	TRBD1	CSVFRTGTEAFF	TGCAGCGTTTTCAGGACAGGCACTGAAGCTTTCTTT
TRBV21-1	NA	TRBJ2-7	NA	CASSTKTVGFLEQYF	TGTGCCAGCAGCACTAAGACAGTCGGATTCTTAGAGCAGTACTTC
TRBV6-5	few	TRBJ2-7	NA	CASSLGQFYEQYF	TGTGCCAGCAGCCTCGGACAGTTCTACGAGCAGTACTTC
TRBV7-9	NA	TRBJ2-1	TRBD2	CASTVPWVAGGNEQFF	TGTGCCAGCACCGTCCCTTGGGTAGCGGGGGGCAATGAGCAGTTCTTC
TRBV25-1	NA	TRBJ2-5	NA	CASSGSWTEQETQYF	TGTGCCAGCAGTGGGAGTTGGACAGAACAAGAGACCCAGTACTTC
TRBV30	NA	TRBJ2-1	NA	CAWRAMGAAGEQFF	TGTGCCTGGAGAGCCATGGGCGCCGCTGGCGAGCAGTTCTTC
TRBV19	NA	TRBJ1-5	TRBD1	CASGDRASNQPQHF	TGTGCCAGTGGGGACAGGGCAAGCAATCAGCCCCAGCATTTT
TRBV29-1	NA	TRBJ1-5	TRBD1	CSVAGGGGQPQHF	TGCAGCGTTGCGGGAGGGGGCGGTCAGCCCCAGCATTTT
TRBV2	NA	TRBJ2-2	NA	CASSGWTAHNGELFF	TGTGCCAGCAGCGGCTGGACAGCTCACAACGGGGAGCTGTTTTTT
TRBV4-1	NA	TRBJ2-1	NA	CATTMGGGQAYNEQFF	TGCGCCACCACTATGGGCGGGGGACAGGCCTATAATGAGCAGTTCTTC
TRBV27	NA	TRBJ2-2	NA	CASTTTGELFF	TGTGCCAGCACTACCACCGGGGAGCTGTTTTTT
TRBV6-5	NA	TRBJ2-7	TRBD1	CASSPGTGTHEQYF	TGTGCCAGCAGCCCCGGGACAGGGACCCACGAGCAGTACTTC
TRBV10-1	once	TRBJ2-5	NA	CASSEGDNQETQYF	TGCGCCAGCAGTGAAGGCGACAACCAAGAGACCCAGTACTTC
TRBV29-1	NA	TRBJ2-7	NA	CSVEGWRGEQYF	TGCAGCGTTGAGGGGTGGCGGGGCGAGCAGTACTTC
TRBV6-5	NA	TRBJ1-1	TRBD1	CASSYADRLNTEAFF	TGTGCCAGCAGTTACGCGGACAGGTTGAACACTGAAGCTTTCTTT
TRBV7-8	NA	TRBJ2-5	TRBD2	CASSSLLAGVVQETQYF	TGTGCCAGCAGCTCCCTCCTAGCGGGGGTCGTTCAAGAGACCCAGTACTTC
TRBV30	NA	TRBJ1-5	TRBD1	CAWSANWMTGMGQPQHF	TGTGCCTGGAGTGCCAACTGGATGACAGGGATGGGGCAGCCCCAGCATTTT
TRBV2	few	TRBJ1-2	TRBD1	CASSLGQSLYGYTF	TGTGCCAGCAGTTTGGGACAGAGCCTCTATGGCTACACCTTC
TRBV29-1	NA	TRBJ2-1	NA	CSVEETGQLYNEQFF	TGCAGCGTTGAAGAAACAGGACAGCTATACAATGAGCAGTTCTTC
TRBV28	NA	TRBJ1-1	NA	CATGDLNTEAFF	TGTGCCACAGGGGACCTAAACACTGAAGCTTTCTTT
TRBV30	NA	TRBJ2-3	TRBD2	CAWTLAGRADTQYF	TGTGCCTGGACGCTAGCGGGTCGGGCAGATACGCAGTATTTT
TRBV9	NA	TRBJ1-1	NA	CASSVGQDEAFF	TGTGCCAGCAGCGTAGGCCAGGATGAAGCTTTCTTT
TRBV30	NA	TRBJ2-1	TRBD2	CAWGGLAGVGEQFF	TGTGCCTGGGGGGGACTAGCGGGAGTGGGTGAGCAGTTCTTC
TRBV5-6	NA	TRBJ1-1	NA	CASSGDSARAFF	TGTGCCAGCAGCGGGGACTCGGCTAGAGCTTTCTTT
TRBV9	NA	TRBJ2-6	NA	CASSVGLPGANVLTF	TGTGCCAGCAGCGTAGGCCTACCTGGGGCCAACGTCCTGACTTTC
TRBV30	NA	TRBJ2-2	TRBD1	CAWSPGQGAFGELFF	TGTGCCTGGAGTCCGGGACAGGGGGCATTCGGGGAGCTGTTTTTT
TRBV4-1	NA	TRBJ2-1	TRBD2	CASSQAGGGAMDEQFF	TGCGCCAGCAGCCAAGCGGGAGGGGGGGCCATGGATGAGCAGTTCTTC
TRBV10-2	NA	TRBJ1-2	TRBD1	CASSERGTGIYGYTF	TGCGCCAGCAGTGAACGGGGGACAGGGATCTATGGCTACACCTTC
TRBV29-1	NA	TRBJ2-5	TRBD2	CSVARTLAGSQETQYF	TGCAGCGTTGCTCGGACCCTAGCGGGGAGTCAAGAGACCCAGTACTTC
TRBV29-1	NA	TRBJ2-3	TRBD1	CSVETGPDTQYF	TGCAGCGTGGAGACAGGGCCAGATACGCAGTATTTT
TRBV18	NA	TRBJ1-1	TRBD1	CASSRQGAKSEAFF	TGTGCCAGCTCAAGGCAGGGGGCGAAGTCTGAAGCTTTCTTT
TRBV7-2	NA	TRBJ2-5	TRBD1	CASSFSDRVGETQYF	TGTGCCAGCAGCTTCTCGGACAGGGTGGGGGAGACCCAGTACTTC
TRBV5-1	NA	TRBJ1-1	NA	CASRSGHTEAFF	TGCGCCAGCAGGTCAGGGCACACTGAAGCTTTCTTT
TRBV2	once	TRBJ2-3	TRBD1	CASSETGAERTDTQYF	TGTGCCAGCAGTGAAACAGGGGCTGAGCGCACAGATACGCAGTATTTT
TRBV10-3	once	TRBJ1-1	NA	CAISEGAGRKTEAFF	TGTGCCATCAGTGAGGGGGCAGGGAGGAAAACTGAAGCTTTCTTT
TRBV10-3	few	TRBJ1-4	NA	CAISESWSAAELFF	TGTGCCATCAGTGAAAGTTGGTCAGCTGCGGAACTGTTTTTT